These T cell receptor beta chains were read from a single sample in a study of T-cell reconstitution after alpha-beta-depleted transplantation in children. TCRdb itself ran the PCR reads through MiXCR, one entry per CDR3 protein. The sample has around 580,000 distinct CDR3 sequences; more than 20% are singletons. The input for sequencing was PBMCs, taken before TCRalphabeta/CD19-depleted stem cell transplant. These receptors were taken from a boy under two years old with Wiskott-Aldrich syndrome, due to receive a stem cell transplant. The CDR3 runs from the conserved cysteine through the conserved F or W. D genes are given only for firm matches. The size entry is marked missing in some rows and otherwise reads once, few, many or a size class.

d_call	v_call	j_call	clone_size	cdr3_length	cdr3_nt	cdr3_aa
.	TRBV20-1	TRBJ2-5	.	13	TGCAGTGCTTCCAACGGGAGATCGGAGACCCAGTACTTC	CSASNGRSETQYF
.	TRBV12-3/TRBV12-4	TRBJ2-3	.	16	TGTGCCAGCAGTTTAGAAACAGGCTTGGCGATAGATACGCAGTATTTT	CASSLETGLAIDTQYF
TRBD1	TRBV11-2	TRBJ2-1	.	16	TGTGCCAGCAGCCCACGGACAGGTAAATCCTACAATGAGCAGTTCTTC	CASSPRTGKSYNEQFF
.	TRBV21-1	TRBJ2-5	few	18	TGTGCCAGCAGCAAAGCCGATACGACCCCGACGTTGGTCGAGACCCAGTACTTC	CASSKADTTPTLVETQYF
.	TRBV5-1	TRBJ2-7	few	15	TGCGCCAGCAGCTTTAGGACGGAGACCCCATACGAGCAGTACTTC	CASSFRTETPYEQYF
.	TRBV4-2	TRBJ2-6	.	17	TGTGCCAGCAGCCAAGACAGGGGCGGGGTCTGGGCCAACGTCCTGACTTTC	CASSQDRGGVWANVLTF
.	TRBV27	TRBJ2-4	few	13	TGTGCCAGCAGTCGAAAAGCGGAAAACATTCAGTACTTC	CASSRKAENIQYF
.	TRBV14	TRBJ1-6	.	14	TGTGCCAGCAGCCACCCAGGCGGGAATTCACCCCTCCACTTT	CASSHPGGNSPLHF
TRBD2	TRBV24-1	TRBJ2-3	.	14	TGTGCCACCAGAGCCAGCGGGGTCACAGATACGCAGTATTTT	CATRASGVTDTQYF
TRBD1	TRBV4-2	TRBJ2-1	few	16	TGTGCCAGCAGCCAAGGGACAGGGGGCAAATACAATGAGCAGTTCTTC	CASSQGTGGKYNEQFF
TRBD2	TRBV6-4	TRBJ2-2	.	17	TGTGCCAGCAGTGGCGCGGCGGGAGGGTCAAACACCAGGGAGCTGTTTTTT	CASSGAAGGSNTRELFF
.	TRBV18	TRBJ2-1	few	14	TGTGCCAGCTCACCACCGGCTGTACACAATGAGCAGTTCTTC	CASSPPAVHNEQFF
.	TRBV5-1	TRBJ2-3	.	16	TGCGCCAGCAGATTTTATAGGGGGGTATCCACAGATACGCAGTATTTT	CASRFYRGVSTDTQYF
TRBD1	TRBV6-1	TRBJ1-5	.	15	TGTGCCAGCACCGGGACAGGGGGCGCGGGGCAGCCCCAGCATTTT	CASTGTGGAGQPQHF
.	TRBV29-1	TRBJ2-1	.	16	TGCAGCGTTGTTGGGGGGCGGGAGCCTGTGTACAATGAGCAGTTCTTC	CSVVGGREPVYNEQFF
.	TRBV5-1	TRBJ2-1	many	12	TGCGCCAGCAGCTTGGCCAGGAATGAGCAGTTCTTC	CASSLARNEQFF
TRBD2	TRBV20-1	TRBJ2-1	.	16	TGCAGTGCGGGCTTCGGGTCTAGCGGGATTTACAATGAGCAGTTCTTC	CSAGFGSSGIYNEQFF
.	TRBV6-5	TRBJ2-7	few	15	TGTGCCAGCAGTTACTCGAGTCTACAATCATACGAGCAGTACTTC	CASSYSSLQSYEQYF
TRBD1	TRBV20-1	TRBJ1-1	once	11	TGCAGTGCTAGAGGACAGGGGGAAGCTTTCTTT	CSARGQGEAFF
TRBD2	TRBV11-1	TRBJ2-1	once	20	TGTGCCAGCAGCGAGTTAATCGGGTCTAGCGGGAGTTGGGCCTACAATGAGCAGTTCTTC	CASSELIGSSGSWAYNEQFF
TRBD2	TRBV5-1	TRBJ2-1	few	16	TGCGCCAGCAGCTTGGCCGCGGCTAGCGGTTACAATGAGCAGTTCTTC	CASSLAAASGYNEQFF
TRBD2	TRBV18	TRBJ2-2	few	16	TGTGCCAGCTCACCCCTAGCGGACCCGAACACCGGGGAGCTGTTTTTT	CASSPLADPNTGELFF
.	TRBV20-1	TRBJ2-7	few	11	TGCAGTGCTATCCTCGGCAACGAGCAGTACTTC	CSAILGNEQYF
TRBD2	TRBV27	TRBJ2-1	few	18	TGTGCCAGCAGTCCCGTAAAAGATAGCGGGAGGGACTACAATGAGCAGTTCTTC	CASSPVKDSGRDYNEQFF
TRBD2	TRBV5-5	TRBJ2-1	.	18	TGTGCCAGCAGCTTGACTAGCGGCAGTTCAAGGCCCTACAATGAGCAGTTCTTC	CASSLTSGSSRPYNEQFF
.	TRBV20-1	TRBJ2-1	few	12	TGCAGTGCTCCAGACTCTAGCGTTAGCCAGTTCTTC	CSAPDSSVSQFF
TRBD1	TRBV12-3/TRBV12-4	TRBJ2-1	.	15	TGTGCCAGCAGTTCCCTCCCCAAGGGGGCTATTGAGCAGTTCTTC	CASSSLPKGAIEQFF
.	TRBV7-6	TRBJ2-5	many	12	TGTGCCAGCAGCTTAGTGGACGAGACCCAGTACTTC	CASSLVDETQYF
TRBD2	TRBV10-1	TRBJ2-1	few	17	TGCGCCAGCGACTGGGACTACCTGGCGGAGGACTACAATGAGCAGTTCTTC	CASDWDYLAEDYNEQFF
.	TRBV4-1	TRBJ1-5	few	15	TGCGCCAGCAGCCAAGATGGCGGGGAGTGTCAGCCCCAGCATTTT	CASSQDGGECQPQHF
TRBD2	TRBV12-3/TRBV12-4	TRBJ2-3	.	15	TGTGCCAGCAGTCCGGGACTAGCGGAGGCAGATACGCAGTATTTT	CASSPGLAEADTQYF
.	TRBV11-2	TRBJ2-2	few	17	TGTGCCAGCAGCTTAGAAATGGGGGGTTTTAACACCGGGGAGCTGTTTTTT	CASSLEMGGFNTGELFF
.	TRBV20-1	TRBJ2-2	few	15	TGCAGTGCTAGACTAGCCGACCGCGGGACCGGGGAGCTGTTTTTT	CSARLADRGTGELFF
.	TRBV6-5	TRBJ2-7	.	14	TGTGCCAGCAGTCACCAGCGGGTCTCCTACGAGCAGTACTTC	CASSHQRVSYEQYF
.	TRBV7-8	TRBJ2-2	.	16	TGTGCCAGCAGGCCCCGCCCGGGGGAAAACACCGGGGAGCTGTTTTTT	CASRPRPGENTGELFF
TRBD2	TRBV9	TRBJ2-1	.	16	TGTGCCAGCAGCGTAGTTGGTAGCGGGGCATACAATGAGCAGTTCTTC	CASSVVGSGAYNEQFF
.	TRBV6-1	TRBJ2-3	few	13	TGTGCCACCTTGGTGGGTTTGGTGTTGCCGCAGTATTTT	CATLVGLVLPQYF
.	TRBV7-3	TRBJ2-2	.	15	TGTGCCAGCAGCTTGGGCACCCCGAACACCGGGGAGCTGTTTTTT	CASSLGTPNTGELFF
TRBD2	TRBV20-1	TRBJ2-1	.	16	TGCAGTGCTAGAAGGGACGGAGGGACTAGTATCCATGAGCAGTTCTTC	CSARRDGGTSIHEQFF
.	TRBV30	TRBJ2-5	.	11	TGTGCTTGGGGCCTGCAAGAGACCCAGTACTTC	CAWGLQETQYF
.	TRBV30	TRBJ1-2	once	11	TGTGCCGGAAGGGTTAGGGATGGCTACACCTTC	CAGRVRDGYTF
.	TRBV5-1	TRBJ2-2	few	15	TGCGCCAGCAGCTCTACAGGGCCGGGCACCGGGGAGCTGTTTTTT	CASSSTGPGTGELFF